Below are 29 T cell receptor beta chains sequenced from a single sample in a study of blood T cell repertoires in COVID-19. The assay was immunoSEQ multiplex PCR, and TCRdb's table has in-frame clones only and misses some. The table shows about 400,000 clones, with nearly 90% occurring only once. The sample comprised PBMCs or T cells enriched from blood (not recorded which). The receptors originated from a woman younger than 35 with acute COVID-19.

The CDR3, as DNA: TGTGCCAGCAGCTCGCGGGGCGAAAAACTGTTTTTT. Its translation is CASSSRGEKLFF. The chain carries TRBV5-4 and TRBJ1-4, with D possibly matching TRBD1 (5 bases). The CDR3 sequence is 12 residues long. Germline lookup yields CDR1 SGHNT and CDR2 YYREEE (reference sequence). The germline V and J ends were trimmed by 3 bases and 8 bases, with 8 bases remaining between them.

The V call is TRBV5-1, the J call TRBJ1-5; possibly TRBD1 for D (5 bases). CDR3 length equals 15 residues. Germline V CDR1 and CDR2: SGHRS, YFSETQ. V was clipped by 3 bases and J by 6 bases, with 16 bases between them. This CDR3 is CASSSEGGTAQPQHF. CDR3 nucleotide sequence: TGCGCCAGCAGCTCGGAGGGTGGGACGGCTCAGCCCCAGCATTTT.

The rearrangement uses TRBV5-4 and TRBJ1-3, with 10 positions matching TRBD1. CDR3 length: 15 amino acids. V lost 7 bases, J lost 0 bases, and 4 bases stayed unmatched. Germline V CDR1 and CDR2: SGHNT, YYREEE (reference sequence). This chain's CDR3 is CASGRDRGSGNTIYF. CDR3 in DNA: TGTGCCAGCGGCCGGGACAGGGGCTCTGGAAACACCATATATTTT.

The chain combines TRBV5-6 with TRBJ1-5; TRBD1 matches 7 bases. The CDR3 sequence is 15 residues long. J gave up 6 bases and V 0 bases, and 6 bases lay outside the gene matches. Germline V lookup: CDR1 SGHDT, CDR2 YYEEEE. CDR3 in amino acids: CASSLGQGMSQPQHF. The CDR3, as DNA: TGTGCCAGCAGCTTGGGACAGGGTATGTCTCAGCCCCAGCATTTT.

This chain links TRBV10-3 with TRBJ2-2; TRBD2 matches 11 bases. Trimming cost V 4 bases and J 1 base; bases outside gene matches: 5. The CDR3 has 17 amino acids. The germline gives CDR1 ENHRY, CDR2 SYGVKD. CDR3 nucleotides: TGTGCCATCAGTGGGAGACTAGCGGGACAGAACACCGGGGAGCTGTTTTTT. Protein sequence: CAISGRLAGQNTGELFF.

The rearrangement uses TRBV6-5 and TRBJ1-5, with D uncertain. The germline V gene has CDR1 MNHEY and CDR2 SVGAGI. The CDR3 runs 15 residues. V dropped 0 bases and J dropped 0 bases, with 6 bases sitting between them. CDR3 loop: CASSYSGYSNQPQHF. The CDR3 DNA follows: TGTGCCAGCAGTTACTCGGGCTATAGCAATCAGCCCCAGCATTTT.

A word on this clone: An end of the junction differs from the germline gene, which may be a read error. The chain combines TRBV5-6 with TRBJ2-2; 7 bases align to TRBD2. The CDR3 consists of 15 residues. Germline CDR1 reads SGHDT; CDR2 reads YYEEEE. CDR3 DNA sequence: TGTGCCAGCAGCTCCCTAAGCGGGAACGCCGGGGAGCTGTTTTTT. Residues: CASSSLSGNAGELFF.

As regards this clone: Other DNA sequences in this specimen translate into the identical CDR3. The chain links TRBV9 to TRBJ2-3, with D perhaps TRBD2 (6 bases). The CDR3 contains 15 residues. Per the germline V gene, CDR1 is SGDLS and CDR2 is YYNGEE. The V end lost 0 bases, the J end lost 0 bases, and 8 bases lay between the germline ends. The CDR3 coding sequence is TGTGCCAGCAGCGTAGGCGGGGTTAGCACAGATACGCAGTATTTT. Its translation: CASSVGGVSTDTQYF.

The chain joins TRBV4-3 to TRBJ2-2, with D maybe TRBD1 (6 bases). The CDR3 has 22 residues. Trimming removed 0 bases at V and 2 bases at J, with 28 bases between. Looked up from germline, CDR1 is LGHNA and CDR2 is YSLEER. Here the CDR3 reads CASSQELGGSVTPDINTGELFF. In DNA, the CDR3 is TGCGCCAGCAGCCAAGAGCTAGGGGGTAGCGTAACCCCCGATATAAACACCGGGGAGCTGTTTTTT.

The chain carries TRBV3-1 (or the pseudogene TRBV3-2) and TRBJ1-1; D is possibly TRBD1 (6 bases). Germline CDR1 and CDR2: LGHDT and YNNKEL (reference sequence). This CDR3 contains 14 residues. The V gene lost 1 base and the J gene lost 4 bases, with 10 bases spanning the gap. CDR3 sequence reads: CASSQVQGITEAFF. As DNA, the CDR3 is TGTGCCAGCAGCCAAGTTCAGGGGATCACTGAAGCTTTCTTT.

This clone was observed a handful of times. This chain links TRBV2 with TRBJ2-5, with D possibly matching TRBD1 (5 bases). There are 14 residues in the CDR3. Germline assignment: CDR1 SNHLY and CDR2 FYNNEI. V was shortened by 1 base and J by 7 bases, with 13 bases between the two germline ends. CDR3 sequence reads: CASSEGVVQGTQYF. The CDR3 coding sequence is TGTGCCAGCAGTGAAGGGGTGGTCCAGGGGACCCAGTACTTC. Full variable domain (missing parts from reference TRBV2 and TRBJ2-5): EPEVTQTPSHQVTQMGQEVILRCVPISNHLYFYWYRQILGQKVEFLVSFYNNEISEKSEIFDDQFSVERPDGSNFTLKIRSTKLEDSAMYFCASSEGVVQGTQYFGPGTRLLVL.

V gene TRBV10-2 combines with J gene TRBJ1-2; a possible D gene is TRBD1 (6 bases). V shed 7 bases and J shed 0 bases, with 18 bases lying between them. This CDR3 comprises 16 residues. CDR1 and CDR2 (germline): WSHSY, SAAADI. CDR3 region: CASTAGTLNTNYGYTF. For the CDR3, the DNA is TGCGCCAGCACCGCCGGGACACTTAATACTAACTATGGCTACACCTTC.

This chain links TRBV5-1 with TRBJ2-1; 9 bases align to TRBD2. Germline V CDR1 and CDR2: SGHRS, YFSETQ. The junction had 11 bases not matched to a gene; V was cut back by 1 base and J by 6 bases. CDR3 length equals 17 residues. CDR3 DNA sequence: TGCGCCAGCAGCTTGTTGGTAGGTAGCGGGAGAAGCAATGAGCAGTTCTTC. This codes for CASSLLVGSGRSNEQFF. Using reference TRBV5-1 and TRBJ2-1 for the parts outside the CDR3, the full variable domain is KAGVTQTPRYLIKTRGQQVTLSCSPISGHRSVSWYQQTPGQGLQFLFEYFSETQRNKGNFPGRFSGRQFSNSRSEMNVSTLELGDSALYLCASSLLVGSGRSNEQFFGPGTRLTVL.

The CDR3 region is CASSLGANYGYTF. CDR3 in DNA: TGCGCCAGCAGCTTAGGAGCTAACTATGGCTACACCTTC. J is TRBJ1-2 and V is TRBV5-1; D ambiguous. The V end lost 2 bases, the J end lost 0 bases, and 5 bases lay between the germline ends. Germline lookup yields CDR1 SGHRS and CDR2 YFSETQ. There are 13 residues in the CDR3.

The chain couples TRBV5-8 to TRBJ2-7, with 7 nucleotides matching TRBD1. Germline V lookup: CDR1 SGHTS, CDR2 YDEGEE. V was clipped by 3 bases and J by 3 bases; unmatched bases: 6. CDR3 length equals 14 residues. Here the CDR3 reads CASSWRQGGYEQYF. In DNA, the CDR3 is TGTGCCAGCAGCTGGAGACAGGGTGGCTACGAGCAGTACTTC.

Here the CDR3 reads CASSNLAGADEQFF. Written as DNA, the CDR3 is TGTGCCAGCAGCAATCTAGCGGGAGCCGATGAGCAGTTCTTC. The genes are TRBV14 and TRBJ2-1; 10 bases are a match to TRBD2. CDR1 and CDR2 (germline): SGHDN, FVKESK. The V segment lost 5 bases and the J segment 8 bases; nucleotides outside the gene matches: 6. The CDR3 is 14 amino acids.

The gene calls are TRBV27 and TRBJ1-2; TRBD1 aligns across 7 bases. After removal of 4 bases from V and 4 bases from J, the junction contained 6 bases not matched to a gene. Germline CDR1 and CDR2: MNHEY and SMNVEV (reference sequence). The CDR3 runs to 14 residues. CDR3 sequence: CASSSGHRGYGYTF. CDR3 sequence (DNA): TGTGCCAGCAGTTCGGGCCACAGGGGCTATGGCTACACCTTC.

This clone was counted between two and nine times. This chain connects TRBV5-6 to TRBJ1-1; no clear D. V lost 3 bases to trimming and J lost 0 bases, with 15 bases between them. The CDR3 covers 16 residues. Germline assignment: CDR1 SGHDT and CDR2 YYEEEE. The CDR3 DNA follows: TGTGCCAGCAGCTCCTACAGCCACTTTTTGAACACTGAAGCTTTCTTT. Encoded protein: CASSSYSHFLNTEAFF.

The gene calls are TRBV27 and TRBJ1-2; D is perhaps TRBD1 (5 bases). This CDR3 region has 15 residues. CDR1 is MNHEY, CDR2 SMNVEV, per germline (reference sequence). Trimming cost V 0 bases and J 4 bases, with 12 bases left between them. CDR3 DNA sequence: TGTGCCAGCAGTTTATCTAATCGGGGGATCTATGGCTACACCTTC. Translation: CASSLSNRGIYGYTF.

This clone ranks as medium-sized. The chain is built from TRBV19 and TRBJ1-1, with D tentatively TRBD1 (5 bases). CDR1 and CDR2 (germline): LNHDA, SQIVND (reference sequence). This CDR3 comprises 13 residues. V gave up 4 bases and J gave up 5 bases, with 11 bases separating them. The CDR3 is CASSTRGGTEAFF. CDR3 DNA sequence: TGTGCCAGTAGTACCCGGGGGGGGACTGAAGCTTTCTTT.

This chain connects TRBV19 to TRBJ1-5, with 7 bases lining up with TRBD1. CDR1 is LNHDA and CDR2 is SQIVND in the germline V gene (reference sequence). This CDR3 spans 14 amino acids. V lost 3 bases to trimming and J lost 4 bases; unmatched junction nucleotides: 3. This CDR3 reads CASSMRGRNQPQHF. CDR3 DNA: TGTGCCAGTAGTATGAGGGGGCGGAATCAGCCCCAGCATTTT.

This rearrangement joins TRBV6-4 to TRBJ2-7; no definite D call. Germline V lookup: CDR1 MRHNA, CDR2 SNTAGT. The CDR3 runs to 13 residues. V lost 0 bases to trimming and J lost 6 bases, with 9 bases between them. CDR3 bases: TGTGCCAGCAGTGACTCGGGCAGTCGCGAGCAGTACTTC. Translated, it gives CASSDSGSREQYF.

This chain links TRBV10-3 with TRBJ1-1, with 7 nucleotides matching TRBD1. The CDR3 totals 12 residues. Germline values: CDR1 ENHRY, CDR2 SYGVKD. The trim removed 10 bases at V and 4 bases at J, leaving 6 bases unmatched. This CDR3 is CATGQERTEAFF. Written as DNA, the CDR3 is TGTGCCACAGGACAGGAACGCACTGAAGCTTTCTTT.

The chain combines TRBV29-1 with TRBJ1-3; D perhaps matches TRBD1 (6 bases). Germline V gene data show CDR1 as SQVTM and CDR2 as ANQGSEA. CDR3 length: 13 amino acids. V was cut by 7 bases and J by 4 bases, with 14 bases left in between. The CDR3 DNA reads TGCAGCGCGAAACAGGGACCAGGAAACACCATATATTTT. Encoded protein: CSAKQGPGNTIYF.

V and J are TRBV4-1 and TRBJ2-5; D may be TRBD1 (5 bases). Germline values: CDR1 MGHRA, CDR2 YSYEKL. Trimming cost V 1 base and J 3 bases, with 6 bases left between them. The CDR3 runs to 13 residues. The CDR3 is CASSQGREETQYF. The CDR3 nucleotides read TGCGCCAGCAGCCAAGGCAGGGAAGAGACCCAGTACTTC.

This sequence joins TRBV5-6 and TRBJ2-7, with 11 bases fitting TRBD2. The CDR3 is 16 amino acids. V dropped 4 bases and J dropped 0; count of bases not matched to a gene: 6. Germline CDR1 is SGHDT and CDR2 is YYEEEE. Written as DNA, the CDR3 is TGTGCCAGCAGCCCCAGTGGGACTAGCGGCTCCTACGAGCAGTACTTC. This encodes CASSPSGTSGSYEQYF. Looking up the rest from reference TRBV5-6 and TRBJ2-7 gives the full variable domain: DAGVTQSPTHLIKTRGQQVTLRCSPKSGHDTVSWYQQALGQGPQFIFQYYEEEERQRGNFPDRFSGHQFPNYSSELNVNALLLGDSALYLCASSPSGTSGSYEQYFGPGTRLTVT.

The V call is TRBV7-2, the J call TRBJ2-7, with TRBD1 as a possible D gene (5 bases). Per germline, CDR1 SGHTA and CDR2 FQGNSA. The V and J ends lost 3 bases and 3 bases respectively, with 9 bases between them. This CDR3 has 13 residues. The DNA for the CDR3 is TGTGCCAGCAGCTTTAGGGGCAACTACGAGCAGTACTTC. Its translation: CASSFRGNYEQYF. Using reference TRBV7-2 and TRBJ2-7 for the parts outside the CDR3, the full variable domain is GAGVSQSPSNKVTEKGKDVELRCDPISGHTALYWYRQSLGQGLEFLIYFQGNSAPDKSGLPSDRFSAERTGGSVSTLTIQRTQQEDSAVYLCASSFRGNYEQYFGPGTRLTVT.

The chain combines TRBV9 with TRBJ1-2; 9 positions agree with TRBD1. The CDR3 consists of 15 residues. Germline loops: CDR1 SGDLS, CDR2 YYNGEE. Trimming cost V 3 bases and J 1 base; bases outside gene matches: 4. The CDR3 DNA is TGTGCCAGCAGCGACCGGGACAGGGATAACTATGGCTACACCTTC. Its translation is CASSDRDRDNYGYTF.

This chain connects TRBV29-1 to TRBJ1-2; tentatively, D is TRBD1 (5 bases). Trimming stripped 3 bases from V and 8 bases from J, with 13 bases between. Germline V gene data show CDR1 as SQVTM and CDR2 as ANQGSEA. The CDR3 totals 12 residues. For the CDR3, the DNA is TGCAGCGTTGATCGGGGGTTTAGGGGCTACACCTTC. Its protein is CSVDRGFRGYTF.